The 14 T cell receptor beta chains presented below share a single source sample, sequenced in a study of T-cell memory formation after mild COVID-19. TCRdb passed the 5' RACE reads through MiXCR, listing each CDR3 protein once. The sample carries around 50,000 distinct CDR3 sequences, around 12% recorded once. Specimen: PBMCs or a T cell subset sorted from them (not recorded which). The receptor source for this set is a man aged 18 to 30 who had mild COVID-19 (a few samples of this study predate the infection). Cell type and time point are not known.

This clonotype was observed a few times. Because it lacks the conserved phenylalanine or tryptophan at the end, this CDR3 is likely a read error. The CDR3 spells CASSQLGYGYTL. CDR3 bases: TGTGCCAGCAGTCAACTGGGGTATGGCTACACCCTC. The chain employs TRBV6-5 and TRBJ1-2; D is uncertain. CDR1 is MNHEY, CDR2 SVGAGI, per germline. Trimming cost V 5 bases and J 5 bases, with 9 bases left between them. This CDR3 has 12 amino acids.

CDR3 sequence: CASTLLLGQGSYEQYF. The CDR3 coding sequence is TGTGCCAGCACGCTCCTTTTGGGACAGGGAAGCTACGAGCAGTACTTC. The V call is TRBV7-9, the J call TRBJ2-7, with TRBD1 matching over 9 bases. J gave up 3 bases and V 7 bases, and 13 bases lay outside the gene matches. Germline V gene sequence: CDR1 SEHNR, CDR2 FQNEAQ (reference sequence). The CDR3 runs to 16 residues.

The chain has TRBV5-5 and TRBJ2-7; D not certain. V was cut by 2 bases and J by 5 bases, with 5 bases left in between. CDR3 length: 11 amino acids. Germline V CDR1 and CDR2: SGHKS, YYEKEE (reference sequence). The CDR3 protein is CASSFRDEQYV. In DNA, the CDR3 is TGTGCCAGCAGCTTTCGGGACGAGCAGTACGTC.

This clonotype was picked up a small number of times. This chain connects TRBV5-1 to TRBJ2-5; 11 bases are a match to TRBD2. Germline CDR1 reads SGHRS; CDR2 reads YFSETQ. The V segment lost 3 bases and the J segment 5 bases; nucleotides outside the gene matches: 6. This CDR3 is built from 15 residues. CDR3: CASSYSGGAVETQYF. In DNA form, the CDR3 reads TGCGCCAGCAGCTATAGCGGGGGGGCCGTCGAGACCCAGTACTTC. The whole variable domain, filled in from reference TRBV5-1 and TRBJ2-5, reads KAGVTQTPRYLIKTRGQQVTLSCSPISGHRSVSWYQQTPGQGLQFLFEYFSETQRNKGNFPGRFSGRQFSNSRSEMNVSTLELGDSALYLCASSYSGGAVETQYFGPGTRLLVL.

This clonotype was seen a handful of times. V gene TRBV15 combines with J gene TRBJ2-5; TRBD1 might be the D (5 bases). Trimming pared 3 bases from V and 4 bases from J, leaving 6 bases between. The CDR3 covers 12 residues. The germline gives CDR1 LNHNV, CDR2 YYDKDF (reference sequence). The CDR3 sequence is CATSRDIETQYF. CDR3 coding DNA: TGTGCCACCAGCAGGGACATAGAGACCCAGTACTTC.

This chain joins TRBV4-3 and TRBJ2-4; 12 bases map to TRBD2. The CDR3 runs to 16 residues. Trimming removed 1 base from V and 8 bases from J; junction bases left unmatched: 6. Germline CDR1 is LGHNA and CDR2 is YSLEER. CDR3 amino acids: CASSQGTSGEGDIQYF. CDR3 DNA: TGCGCCAGCAGCCAAGGGACTAGCGGGGAGGGGGACATTCAGTACTTC.

This clonotype was recorded many times. The chain combines TRBV7-2 with TRBJ2-1, with TRBD2 matching 8 bases. J lost 9 bases, V lost 1 base, and 5 bases had no gene match. The germline gives CDR1 SGHTA, CDR2 FQGNSA. This CDR3 has 14 residues. The CDR3 here is CASSLGAGGSEQFF. The CDR3 DNA reads TGTGCCAGCAGCTTAGGGGCGGGGGGTAGTGAGCAGTTCTTC.

This chain uses TRBV4-3 with TRBJ1-1; a weak D match, TRBD1 (5 bases). This CDR3 spans 15 amino acids. Germline V gene lookup returns CDR1 LGHNA and CDR2 YSLEER. V was shortened by 0 bases and J by 3 bases, with 11 bases between the two germline ends. The CDR3 DNA reads TGCGCCAGCAGCCAAGATGACAGCAGGTACACTGAAGCTTTCTTT. Translation gives CASSQDDSRYTEAFF.

V and J are TRBV12-3 or TRBV12-4 and TRBJ1-1; tentatively, D is TRBD1 (5 bases). V lost 4 bases, J lost 5 bases, and 8 bases lay in between. The CDR3 is 12 amino acids. The CDR3 spells CASSWGGTEAFF. Here the CDR3 DNA reads TGTGCCAGCAGTTGGGGGGGAACTGAAGCTTTCTTT.

The chain carries TRBV7-6 and TRBJ2-1, with 10 bases that match TRBD2. J gave up 4 bases and V 3 bases, and 3 bases lay outside the gene matches. The CDR3 covers 15 residues. The germline gives CDR1 SGHVS, CDR2 FNYEAQ. CDR3 DNA sequence: TGTGCCAGCAGCTTGGGGACTAGCGTGTACAATGAGCAGTTCTTC. Protein sequence: CASSLGTSVYNEQFF.

In its sample, this clonotype was seen many times. The V and J genes are TRBV4-2 and TRBJ2-7, with TRBD2 matching 11 bases. The CDR3 extends over 16 amino acids. Per germline, CDR1 LGHNA and CDR2 YNFKEQ. V gave up 1 base and J gave up 5 bases; unmatched junction bases: 7. CDR3 sequence reads: CASSQAVAGGPNEQYF. The CDR3 DNA sequence: TGTGCCAGCAGCCAAGCCGTAGCGGGGGGGCCCAACGAGCAGTACTTC.

There are a few counts of this clonotype. This chain joins TRBV7-6 and TRBJ2-6; D possibly corresponds to TRBD1 (5 bases). V gave up 4 bases and J gave up 4 bases, with 8 bases separating them. This CDR3 comprises 14 residues. CDR1 SGHVS and CDR2 FNYEAQ come from the germline V gene. CDR3 region: CASSSGMGANVLTF. The CDR3 nucleotides are TGTGCCAGCAGCTCAGGGATGGGGGCCAACGTCCTGACTTTC.

The J gene is TRBJ1-5, the V gene TRBV6-5, with a tentative D call TRBD1 (5 bases). V lost 8 bases, J lost 2 bases, and 10 bases lay in between. CDR1 MNHEY and CDR2 SVGAGI come from the germline V gene. The CDR3 sequence is 13 residues long. The CDR3 sequence: CASQQGGNQPQHF. The CDR3, as DNA: TGTGCCAGCCAGCAGGGAGGCAATCAGCCCCAGCATTTT.

In its sample, this clonotype was seen a few times. The chain joins TRBV18 to TRBJ1-6; D not resolved. V dropped 1 base and J dropped 6 bases, with 4 bases sitting between them. The CDR3 contains 13 residues. Germline V gives CDR1 KGHSH, CDR2 LQKENI. The CDR3 coding sequence is TGTGCCAGCTCACCACAGCCTAATTCACCCCTCCACTTT. Its translation is CASSPQPNSPLHF.